These T cell receptor delta chains were read from a single sample in a study of Vδ1+ human thymocytes. TCRdb made new clone calls on the multiplex PCR reads using CATT. The sample has 24,000 or so delta-chain clones, approximately 30% seen once. The sample comprised Vdelta1+ gamma-delta thymocytes from the thymus. Source of these receptors: a boy in the first two years of life who had congenital heart surgery. Both conserved end residues are trimmed from each CDR3. The D gene is left open where the match is weak. Clone size, where shown, is once, few, many, or a class for clones that have expanded.

clone_size	d_call	v_call	j_call	cdr3_aa
medium-sized	TRDD3	TRDV1	TRDJ1	ALGERSVPTGGGYAYTDKLI
-	TRDD3	TRDV1	TRDJ1	ALGEGLLPGGNTDKLI
-	TRDD3	TRDV1	TRDJ1	ALGESPSLTGGYDKLI
many	TRDD3	TRDV1	TRDJ1	ALGDMYWGIFGTDKLI
few	TRDD3	TRDV1	TRDJ1	ALGKAKDTTPVLGENTDKLI
medium-sized	-	TRDV1	TRDJ1	ALGELRVGLGNKLI
-	TRDD3	TRDV1	TRDJ1	ALGELSNWGRWSRPTDKLI
medium-sized	-	TRDV1	TRDJ1	ALGDLFPSHATLKLI